One sample yielded the 19 T cell receptor beta chains listed below, sequenced in a study of T cells in Graves' hyperthyroidism and ophthalmopathy. What was amplified from RNA transcripts were TCR beta CDR3 regions. When the TCR CDR3 underwent first-round RT-PCR, the HTBI primer set was used. TCRdb reanalysed the multiplex PCR reads using MiXCR and keeps one entry per CDR3 protein. The data show hundreds of thousands of distinct CDR3 sequences, with less than 25% seen just once and roughly 30% held by the top ten. Sequenced sample: blood. The source is a man under 40 with Graves' ophthalmopathy.

V gene TRBV12-3 or TRBV12-4 combines with J gene TRBJ2-1; 9 nucleotides align to TRBD1. J was trimmed by 6 bases and V by 5 bases; bases with no gene match: 8. This CDR3 comprises 15 residues. CDR3 amino acids: CASSDPGQGFNEQFF. The CDR3 nucleotides are TGTGCCAGCAGTGATCCGGGACAGGGTTTCAATGAGCAGTTCTTC.

V is TRBV10-3 and J is TRBJ2-7; TRBD1 agrees at 9 bases. Trimming took 6 bases from V and 4 from J; bases not matched to a gene: 16. Germline CDR1 reads ENHRY; CDR2 reads SYGVKD. This CDR3 contains 17 residues. The CDR3 loop reads CAISNITGGVMAYEQYF. The CDR3 coding sequence is TGTGCCATCAGCAATATAACAGGGGGCGTGATGGCATACGAGCAGTACTTC.

This clonotype appeared a few times. The rearrangement uses TRBV15 and TRBJ2-7; 7 nucleotides align to TRBD1. Trimming took 3 bases from V and 4 from J; bases not matched to a gene: 9. This CDR3 comprises 15 residues. Germline V gives CDR1 LNHNV, CDR2 YYDKDF (reference sequence). The chain's CDR3 is CATSRTQGTLYEQYF. The CDR3 nucleotides read TGTGCCACCAGCAGGACACAGGGGACCTTATACGAGCAGTACTTC.

The chain recombines TRBV12-3 or TRBV12-4 with TRBJ2-2; 8 bases fit TRBD1. The CDR3 extends over 15 amino acids. The trim removed 7 bases at V and 2 bases at J, leaving 6 bases unmatched. The CDR3 here is CASIPGQENTGELFF. The CDR3 nucleotides are TGTGCCAGCATCCCGGGACAGGAAAACACCGGGGAGCTGTTTTTT.

This clonotype was seen just once. Given a much more abundant clone one base away, this may be a read error. J is TRBJ1-2 and V is TRBV2, with 8 bases that match TRBD1. CDR1 is SNHLY, CDR2 FYNNEI, per germline. This CDR3 comprises 15 residues. CDR3 protein: CGSSLTGVGDYGYTF. CDR3 in DNA: TGTGGCAGCAGTTTGACAGGGGTAGGGGACTATGGCTACACCTTC.

In its sample, this clonotype was seen many times. The V and J genes are TRBV6-1 and TRBJ2-7; 9 bases agree with TRBD2. The CDR3 is made up of 16 amino acids. The germline V gene encodes CDR1 MNHNS and CDR2 SASEGT. Losses at the gene ends were 1 base for V and 0 bases for J; bases not matched to a gene: 4. CDR3: CASSEGLAESSYEQYF. CDR3 nucleotides: TGTGCCAGCAGTGAAGGACTAGCGGAAAGCTCCTACGAGCAGTACTTC.

The V and J genes are TRBV7-8 and TRBJ2-4; TRBD2 aligns across 13 bases. Germline V gene lookup returns CDR1 SGHVS and CDR2 FQNEAQ. The junction had 7 bases not matched to a gene; V was cut back by 8 bases and J by 6 bases. CDR3 size: 15 residues. CDR3 bases: TGTGCCAGCGAACTAGCGGGAGGGCCGGGAAACATTCAGTACTTC. It codes for CASELAGGPGNIQYF. Complete variable domain (other parts from reference TRBV7-8 and TRBJ2-4): GAGVSQSPRYKVAKRGQDVALRCDPISGHVSLFWYQQALGQGPEFLTYFQNEAQLDKSGLPSDRFFAERPEGSVSTLKIQRTQQEDSAVYLCASELAGGPGNIQYFGAGTRLSVL.

The chain is built from TRBV20-1 and TRBJ2-5; 7 bases align to TRBD1. CDR3 length: 14 residues. In germline, CDR1 is DFQATT, CDR2 SNEGSKA (reference sequence). With V trimmed by 0 bases and J by 2 bases, 3 bases remained unmatched. CDR3 loop: CSARDWTGQETQYF. The CDR3 bases are TGCAGTGCTAGAGATTGGACAGGACAAGAGACCCAGTACTTC.

This rearrangement joins TRBV7-2 to TRBJ2-7, with D maybe TRBD2 (5 bases). There are 16 residues in the CDR3. The V end lost 2 bases, the J end lost 5 bases, and 19 bases lay between the germline ends. CDR1 and CDR2 (germline): SGHTA, FQGNSA. The CDR3 DNA is TGTGCCAGCAGCTTATCCCTGGGTAGGCGGGTGCACGAGCAGTACTTC. Its protein product is CASSLSLGRRVHEQYF.

The V gene is TRBV12-5, the J gene TRBJ2-3; perhaps D is TRBD1 or TRBD2 (5 bases each). Germline CDR1 reads LGHNT; CDR2 reads FRNRAP. This CDR3 comprises 13 residues. Between the trimmed V and J ends, which lost 8 bases and 4 bases, there was a span of 13 bases. In DNA, the CDR3 is TGTGCTAGTTCGAGAGGGACCCCAGATACGCAGTATTTT. It is translated as CASSRGTPDTQYF.

The rearrangement uses TRBV12-3 or TRBV12-4 and TRBJ1-5; a weak D match, TRBD1 (5 bases). Trimming shortened V by 1 base and J by 1 base, and 11 bases separated the two germline ends. CDR3 size: 16 residues. The CDR3, as DNA: TGTGCCAGCAGTTTAGTGGGGGGGTTGAGCAATCAGCCCCAGCATTTT. Encoded protein: CASSLVGGLSNQPQHF.

This clonotype was seen repeatedly, ten times or more. The CDR3 DNA reads as TGCGCCAGCAGCTTGGGCGGACAGGGGGTCTATGAGCAGTTCTTC. Amino acids: CASSLGGQGVYEQFF. The chain recombines TRBV5-1 with TRBJ2-1, with 10 nucleotides matching TRBD1. V shed 0 bases and J 8 bases; nucleotides not matched to a gene: 5. This CDR3 has 15 amino acids. In germline, CDR1 is SGHRS, CDR2 YFSETQ.

There are a few counts of this clonotype. V usage is TRBV3-1 and J usage is TRBJ1-4, with unresolved D. V lost 2 bases and J lost 8, with 6 bases in between. The CDR3 runs to 12 residues. The germline V gene has CDR1 LGHDT and CDR2 YNNKEL (reference sequence). CDR3 DNA: TGTGCCAGCAGCCAATCTTGGGAAAAACTGTTTTTT. Translation: CASSQSWEKLFF.

This clonotype showed up many times. This chain uses TRBV13 with TRBJ2-3; D ambiguous. Germline loops: CDR1 PRHDT, CDR2 FYEKMQ (reference sequence). The V gene lost 5 bases and the J gene lost 4 bases, with 13 bases spanning the gap. The CDR3 runs to 14 residues. This chain's CDR3 is CASSEGNGPDTQYF. The CDR3 bases are TGTGCCAGCAGCGAAGGGAACGGACCAGATACGCAGTATTTT.

This clonotype was observed a handful of times. The V and J genes are TRBV20-1 and TRBJ1-4, with 7 bases identical to TRBD1. This CDR3 has 16 amino acids. CDR1 is DFQATT, CDR2 SNEGSKA, per germline (reference sequence). V was pared by 3 bases and J by 2 bases, with 9 bases of the junction left unmatched. In DNA form, the CDR3 reads TGCAGTGCTAGCCGGGACAGCGCAGGGACTAATGAAAAACTGTTTTTT. Protein sequence: CSASRDSAGTNEKLFF.

This clonotype was observed many times. This chain links TRBV20-1 with TRBJ2-1; 7 positions agree with TRBD2. Per germline, CDR1 DFQATT and CDR2 SNEGSKA (reference sequence). The V gene end was trimmed by 2 bases and the J gene end by 4 bases; junction bases not matched to a gene: 11. This CDR3 has 16 residues. As DNA, the CDR3 is TGCAGTGCTAGACCAGCTACTAGCGAGCAGTACAATGAGCAGTTCTTC. Translation gives CSARPATSEQYNEQFF.

This clonotype has more than one count but fewer than ten. The chain combines TRBV6-5 with TRBJ1-2, with D possibly matching TRBD1 (5 bases). This CDR3 contains 13 residues. Germline assignment: CDR1 MNHEY and CDR2 SVGAGI. Trimming removed 2 bases at V and 8 bases at J, with 12 bases between. The CDR3 loop is CASSYEQATGYTF. CDR3 DNA sequence: TGTGCCAGCAGTTACGAACAGGCGACAGGCTACACCTTC.

In its sample, this clonotype was seen many times. The V gene is TRBV11-1, the J gene TRBJ2-1, with D unresolved. Trimming left V 5 bases short and J 4 bases short, with 9 bases between. CDR1 and CDR2 from the germline V gene are SGHAT and FQDESV (reference sequence). The CDR3 consists of 13 residues. CDR3 in DNA: TGTGCCAGCAGCACTGACCAGTACAATGAGCAGTTCTTC. As protein: CASSTDQYNEQFF. Based on the CDR3 plus reference TRBV11-1 and TRBJ2-1, the full variable domain is EAEVAQSPRYKITEKSQAVAFWCDPISGHATLYWYRQILGQGPELLVQFQDESVVDDSQLPKDRFSAERLKGVDSTLKIQPAELGDSAMYLCASSTDQYNEQFFGPGTRLTVL.

The V call is TRBV27, the J call TRBJ1-3; D might be TRBD1 (5 bases). Germline V gene lookup returns CDR1 MNHEY and CDR2 SMNVEV (reference sequence). With 4 bases removed from V and 1 base from J, the gap between germline ends came to 14 bases. The CDR3 has 16 residues. As DNA, the CDR3 is TGTGCCAGCAGTTACTCAGCGGGGGTTTCTGGAAACACCATATATTTT. It translates to CASSYSAGVSGNTIYF.